The T cell receptor (beta chain) under discussion was sequenced for a study of T cells in Graves' hyperthyroidism and ophthalmopathy. TCR beta CDR3 sequences were amplified from RNA transcripts. First-round RT-PCR targeting the TCR CDR3 was performed with the HTBI primer set. MiXCR, run by TCRdb on the multiplex PCR reads, gives a single entry per CDR3 protein. In the table there are 350,000 or so distinct CDR3 sequences, approximately 17% of which are singletons. The CDR3 runs 17 residues. Unmatched junction bases numbered 15, after V lost 5 bases and J lost 3 bases. Germline assignment: CDR1 DFQATT and CDR2 SNEGSKA (reference sequence). This clonotype appeared many times.

Sequenced input: blood. The TCR was taken from a woman in her twenties or thirties with Graves' hyperthyroidism that later progressed to Graves' ophthalmopathy. The chain links TRBV20-1 to TRBJ2-3, with 9 bases aligning to TRBD2. This CDR3 is CSAHVVWTSALTDTQYF. For the CDR3, the DNA is TGCAGTGCTCACGTTGTGTGGACTAGCGCCCTGACAGATACGCAGTATTTT.